The 24 T cell receptor beta chains given below trace back to one sample, sequenced in a study of T cell changes during pregnancy in multiple sclerosis. Profiling relied on immunoSEQ multiplex PCR, and the TCRdb table lists in-frame clones only, not all of them. This table has about 48,000 clones, about 92% appearing once. Specimen: CD4+ T cells from peripheral blood mononuclear cells, collected in the second trimester of pregnancy. Receptors originate from a female donor in good health, enrolled as a control in a pregnancy study.

The chain has TRBV28 and TRBJ2-7, with TRBD1 identical over 9 bases. V lost 6 bases and J lost 3; bases outside the gene matches: 9. This CDR3 is 15 amino acids long. Germline V gene lookup returns CDR1 MDHEN and CDR2 SYDVKM. The CDR3 here is CASRRWDRANYEQYF. CDR3 nucleotide sequence: TGTGCCAGCAGACGATGGGACAGGGCCAACTACGAGCAGTACTTC.

J is TRBJ1-1 and V is TRBV11-3, with 7 nucleotides matching TRBD1. CDR3 size: 15 residues. With V trimmed by 5 bases and J by 0 bases, 6 bases remained unmatched. Germline V gene lookup returns CDR1 SGHNT and CDR2 YENEEA. CDR3 sequence (DNA): TGTGCCAGCAGCCTCCGACAGGGAATGAACACTGAAGCTTTCTTT. Translating gives CASSLRQGMNTEAFF.

This chain joins TRBV5-1 and TRBJ2-3; TRBD2 matches at 13 bases. Unmatched junction bases numbered 7, after V lost 4 bases and J lost 5 bases. There are 16 residues in the CDR3. The germline V gene has CDR1 SGHRS and CDR2 YFSETQ. The DNA for the CDR3 is TGCGCCAGCAGCAAAGGGACTAGCGGGATTGGAGATACGCAGTATTTT. It encodes CASSKGTSGIGDTQYF.

V is TRBV28 and J is TRBJ1-2, with D perhaps TRBD1 (5 bases). V was cut by 2 bases and J by 7 bases, with 11 bases left in between. The CDR3 covers 13 residues. The germline CDR1 and CDR2 sequences are MDHEN and SYDVKM. The CDR3 sequence is CASSLAGGSGYTF. In nucleotides, the CDR3 is TGTGCCAGCAGTTTAGCGGGGGGGAGTGGCTACACCTTC.

This sequence joins TRBV5-1 and TRBJ2-2; 7 nucleotides align to TRBD1. This CDR3 is built from 15 residues. With V trimmed by 0 bases and J by 7 bases, 6 bases remained unmatched. Germline V gene sequence: CDR1 SGHRS, CDR2 YFSETQ. Written as DNA, the CDR3 is TGCGCCAGCAGCTTGGGTGGGACAGACCGCGGGGAGCTGTTTTTT. Translating it yields CASSLGGTDRGELFF.

The chain joins TRBV23-1 to TRBJ2-7, with D maybe TRBD1 (5 bases). TRBV23-1 is classed as an ORF, of uncertain function. Trimming stripped 0 bases from V and 2 bases from J, with 14 bases between. This CDR3 has 16 amino acids. DNA for the CDR3: TGCGCCAGCAGTCAATCGGGGCAGATATCAACCTACGAGCAGTACTTC. Its protein product is CASSQSGQISTYEQYF.

The chain links TRBV9 to TRBJ1-3; D call uncertain. There are 14 residues in the CDR3. Between the trimmed V and J ends, which lost 4 bases and 0 bases, there was a span of 8 bases. Germline-derived CDR1 and CDR2 are SGDLS and YYNGEE. CDR3 in DNA: TGTGCCAGCAGCCGGGGAAGCTCTGGAAACACCATATATTTT. Translating gives CASSRGSSGNTIYF.

The chain is built from TRBV11-3 and TRBJ2-2; 11 bases are shared with TRBD2. Germline values: CDR1 SGHNT, CDR2 YENEEA. Trimming took 5 bases from V and 3 from J; bases not matched to a gene: 5. The CDR3 runs to 16 residues. CDR3 sequence: CASSITSGSYTGELFF. CDR3 DNA: TGTGCCAGCAGCATAACTAGCGGGAGTTACACCGGGGAGCTGTTTTTT.

This chain uses TRBV28 with TRBJ2-2; possibly TRBD1 for D (6 bases). The germline gives CDR1 MDHEN, CDR2 SYDVKM. The length of the CDR3 is 17 residues. Deletions cut 3 bases from V and 1 base from J, with 15 bases between. The CDR3 here is CASSFVKGDWNTGELFF. CDR3 in DNA: TGTGCCAGCAGTTTCGTAAAGGGGGATTGGAACACCGGGGAGCTGTTTTTT. The complete variable domain, with remaining parts taken from reference TRBV28 and TRBJ2-2, reads DVKVTQSSRYLVKRTGEKVFLECVQDMDHENMFWYRQDPGLGLRLIYFSYDVKMKEKGDIPEGYSVSREKKERFSLILESASTNQTSMYLCASSFVKGDWNTGELFFGEGSRLTVL.

The rearrangement links TRBV11-2 to TRBJ2-7; 8 bases fit TRBD1. The CDR3 consists of 17 residues. The junction had 9 bases not matched to a gene; V was cut back by 0 bases and J by 2 bases. CDR1 and CDR2 from the germline V gene are SGHAT and FQNNGV. Here the CDR3 reads CASSLEGTGRPPYEQYF. In nucleotides, the CDR3 is TGTGCCAGCAGCTTAGAAGGGACAGGACGGCCTCCCTACGAGCAGTACTTC.

This chain uses TRBV5-1 with TRBJ2-3; 11 nucleotides line up with TRBD2. The junction had 8 bases not matched to a gene; V was cut back by 7 bases and J by 1 base. CDR3 length equals 16 residues. CDR1 is SGHRS, CDR2 YFSETQ, per germline. This CDR3 is CASLLGLAEGTDTQYF. CDR3 coding DNA: TGCGCCAGCCTGCTGGGACTAGCGGAGGGCACAGATACGCAGTATTTT.

The chain couples TRBV18 to TRBJ2-3, with 11 bases aligning to TRBD2. From germline, CDR1 is KGHSH and CDR2 LQKENI. J was trimmed by 1 base and V by 4 bases; bases with no gene match: 13. The CDR3 runs to 19 residues. DNA of the CDR3: TGTGCCAGCTCACGAAACATAGCGGGAGGGCGCGTTGGCACAGATACGCAGTATTTT. Translating it yields CASSRNIAGGRVGTDTQYF.

This chain uses TRBV2 with TRBJ2-5; 7 bases line up with TRBD2. With 3 bases clipped from V and 5 bases from J, the junction kept 9 bases outside the gene matches. Germline values: CDR1 SNHLY, CDR2 FYNNEI. The length of the CDR3 is 15 residues. The CDR3 loop reads CASSDQGGPTETQYF. The CDR3 DNA reads as TGTGCCAGCAGTGATCAGGGAGGGCCGACGGAGACCCAGTACTTC.

V and J are TRBV19 and TRBJ2-1; 8 bases align to TRBD2. In germline, CDR1 is LNHDA, CDR2 SQIVND (reference sequence). With V trimmed by 5 bases and J by 13 bases, 7 bases remained unmatched. The CDR3 totals 12 residues. CDR3 region: CASSYGSGIQFF. The CDR3 nucleotides are TGTGCCAGTAGTTATGGTAGCGGGATACAGTTCTTC. Full variable domain (remainder filled in from reference TRBV19 and TRBJ2-1): DGGITQSPKYLFRKEGQNVTLSCEQNLNHDAMYWYRQDPGQGLRLIYYSQIVNDFQKGDIAEGYSVSREKKESFPLTVTSAQKNPTAFYLCASSYGSGIQFFGPGTRLTVL.

The V call is TRBV28, the J call TRBJ2-7, with 8 positions matching TRBD2. V lost 6 bases to trimming and J lost 6 bases; unmatched junction nucleotides: 7. Germline CDR1 MDHEN, CDR2 SYDVKM. This CDR3 is built from 13 residues. Here the CDR3 DNA reads TGTGCCAGCAGGACCGGGACTAGGGGCGAGCAGTACTTC. Amino acids: CASRTGTRGEQYF.

The DNA of the CDR3 is TGCGCCAGCAGCTTGGAGCAGGTCACCGGGGAGCTGTTTTTT. Amino acid sequence: CASSLEQVTGELFF. V and J are TRBV5-1 and TRBJ2-2; D remains unclear. Germline assignment: CDR1 SGHRS and CDR2 YFSETQ. The CDR3 length is 14 residues. The V gene lost 0 bases and the J gene lost 4 bases, with 7 bases spanning the gap.

This chain connects TRBV28 to TRBJ2-7, with a tentative D call TRBD2 (5 bases). This CDR3 has 15 residues. The germline V gene has CDR1 MDHEN and CDR2 SYDVKM. Between the trimmed V and J ends, which lost 6 bases and 0 bases, there was a span of 15 bases. CDR3 region: CASRGRPEASYEQYF. Here the CDR3 DNA reads TGTGCCAGCAGAGGCCGCCCGGAGGCCTCCTACGAGCAGTACTTC.

V and J are TRBV5-4 and TRBJ2-2; D not certain. The germline V and J ends were trimmed by 0 bases and 6 bases, with 6 bases remaining between them. Germline V gene data show CDR1 as SGHNT and CDR2 as YYREEE (reference sequence). This CDR3 comprises 13 residues. CDR3 region: CASSLVGAGELFF. CDR3 nucleotide sequence: TGTGCCAGCAGCTTGGTAGGAGCCGGGGAGCTGTTTTTT.

The chain combines TRBV11-2 with TRBJ1-5; 7 bases fit TRBD1. CDR1 and CDR2 from the germline V gene are SGHAT and FQNNGV. V lost 5 bases, J lost 6 bases, and 10 bases stayed unmatched. The CDR3 is 15 amino acids. CDR3 in amino acids: CASSKITGAGQPQHF. The CDR3, as DNA: TGTGCCAGCAGCAAAATCACAGGGGCGGGTCAGCCCCAGCATTTT.

The J gene is TRBJ2-5, the V gene TRBV5-4; no clear D gene. The CDR3 is 12 amino acids. CDR1 SGHNT and CDR2 YYREEE come from the germline V gene (reference sequence). The ends were cut back, 4 bases at V and 0 bases at J, with 4 bases in the middle. CDR3 in DNA: TGTGCCAGCAGCCCGTACCAAGAGACCCAGTACTTC. Translating gives CASSPYQETQYF.

The V call is TRBV19, the J call TRBJ1-2; the D is unclear. CDR1 and CDR2 from the germline V gene are LNHDA and SQIVND (reference sequence). Trimming pared 5 bases from V and 0 bases from J, leaving 10 bases between. This CDR3 has 14 residues. CDR3 nucleotide sequence: TGTGCCAGTAGTCCAAGCAGGACTAACTATGGCTACACCTTC. It yields the protein CASSPSRTNYGYTF. The full variable domain, in which reference TRBV19 and TRBJ1-2 provide the parts outside the CDR3, is DGGITQSPKYLFRKEGQNVTLSCEQNLNHDAMYWYRQDPGQGLRLIYYSQIVNDFQKGDIAEGYSVSREKKESFPLTVTSAQKNPTAFYLCASSPSRTNYGYTFGSGTRLTVV.

V gene TRBV2 combines with J gene TRBJ2-7; TRBD2 aligns across 12 bases. The CDR3 has 15 residues. CDR1 and CDR2 from the germline V gene are SNHLY and FYNNEI. With 4 bases clipped from V and 5 bases from J, the junction kept 6 bases outside the gene matches. In DNA form, the CDR3 reads TGTGCCAGCAGTGCCGGACTAGCGGGGACACACGAGCAGTACTTC. Translating gives CASSAGLAGTHEQYF.

CDR3 in amino acids: CSAIEVGIQYF. The CDR3 DNA follows: TGCAGTGCTATTGAGGTTGGCATTCAGTACTTC. The rearrangement links TRBV20-1 to TRBJ2-4, with D uncertain. The germline CDR1 and CDR2 sequences are DFQATT and SNEGSKA (reference sequence). Trimming took off 4 bases at V and 9 bases at J, with 10 bases between the two ends. The CDR3 has 11 amino acids.

V and J are TRBV10-3 and TRBJ2-1, with 10 bases matching TRBD2. Trimming at V came to 7 bases and at J to 2 bases, leaving 2 bases not matched to a gene. CDR1 is ENHRY and CDR2 is SYGVKD in the germline V gene. The CDR3 covers 14 residues. The CDR3 sequence: CAINSGRTYNEQFF. CDR3 sequence (DNA): TGTGCCATCAATAGCGGGAGGACCTACAATGAGCAGTTCTTC.